Following are 24 T cell receptor beta chains from one sample sequenced in a study of T cell responses to AZD1222 COVID-19 vaccine (dated by TCRdb to 2020 to 2023). The time point label here, explained by the study, means: baseline before first vaccination. The treatment or condition label, as the study defines it: meningococcal conjugate vaccine given as trial control. Receptor libraries were prepared by the immunoSEQ multiplex PCR assay. As stored in TCRdb, this immuneACCESS dataset retains in-frame rearrangements with V and J assigned. A fraction of the clones does not appear; measured against another copy, unresolved V genes explain less than half of the discrepancy, and the remainder lacks a known reason. The sample profile shows approximately 150,000 clones; 88% of them were found once. Together, the top ten hold around 3.4% of the sample. The sequencing here drew on peripheral blood, taken on day 0 of MenACWY control vaccination. The receptors stem from an adult in good health.

The J gene is TRBJ2-1, the V gene TRBV7-2; tentative D call: TRBD2 (6 bases). The CDR3 sequence is 15 residues long. V was trimmed by 2 bases and J by 7 bases, leaving 15 bases between them. Germline assignment: CDR1 SGHTA and CDR2 FQGNSA. The CDR3 is CASSLYGRGWNEQFF. The CDR3 DNA sequence: TGTGCCAGCAGCTTATACGGGAGAGGCTGGAATGAGCAGTTCTTC. The variable domain in full, with the rest retrieved from reference TRBV7-2 and TRBJ2-1, is GAGVSQSPSNKVTEKGKDVELRCDPISGHTALYWYRQSLGQGLEFLIYFQGNSAPDKSGLPSDRFSAERTGGSVSTLTIQRTQQEDSAVYLCASSLYGRGWNEQFFGPGTRLTVL.

This chain joins TRBV18 and TRBJ2-7; the D gene is possibly TRBD1 (6 bases). The CDR3 contains 15 residues. Germline V gives CDR1 KGHSH, CDR2 LQKENI. V lost 3 bases, J lost 3 bases, and 15 bases lay in between. The CDR3 here is CASSPWGDRHYEQYF. Here the CDR3 DNA reads TGTGCCAGCTCACCGTGGGGAGACAGGCACTACGAGCAGTACTTC.

This clone is labeled medium-sized (0.01 to 0.1%). This chain's CDR3 is CASSQELAGVSDTQYF. CDR3 in DNA: TGTGCCAGCAGCCAAGAGCTAGCGGGAGTCTCAGATACGCAGTATTTT. This chain links TRBV3-1 (or the pseudogene TRBV3-2) with TRBJ2-3; 10 bases are a match to TRBD2. The CDR3 spans 16 residues. Germline V CDR1 and CDR2: LGHDT, YNNKEL (reference sequence). The V gene end was trimmed by 0 bases and the J gene end by 4 bases; junction bases not matched to a gene: 4.

This sequence joins TRBV18 and TRBJ1-1; 7 positions agree with TRBD1. This CDR3 has 14 residues. From germline, CDR1 is KGHSH and CDR2 LQKENI. The ends lost 6 bases at V and 3 bases at J; junction bases unmatched: 7. The CDR3 bases are TGTGCCAGCTCCCCGGACAGGTTCGACACTGAAGCTTTCTTT. Residues: CASSPDRFDTEAFF.

J is TRBJ2-1 and V is TRBV5-1; tentative D call: TRBD2 (5 bases). Germline loops: CDR1 SGHRS, CDR2 YFSETQ. The CDR3 has 14 residues. V was shortened by 3 bases and J by 6 bases, with 13 bases between the two germline ends. As DNA, the CDR3 is TGCGCCAGCAGCTGGGGAGTAATGGGCAATGAGCAGTTCTTC. Protein sequence: CASSWGVMGNEQFF.

The chain couples TRBV5-1 to TRBJ2-7; 10 bases map to TRBD2. V was clipped by 5 bases and J by 5 bases; unmatched bases: 7. Germline V gives CDR1 SGHRS, CDR2 YFSETQ. The CDR3 covers 14 residues. CDR3 sequence: CASSSTSGNDEQYF. As DNA, the CDR3 is TGCGCCAGCAGTTCAACTAGCGGGAACGACGAGCAGTACTTC.

The chain links TRBV12-5 to TRBJ2-3, with a possible D match to TRBD1 (5 bases). The CDR3 runs 15 residues. Trimming took 2 bases from V and 2 from J, leaving 11 bases between them. From germline, CDR1 is LGHNT and CDR2 FRNRAP. CDR3 residues: CASGLSAGLTDTQYF. For the CDR3, the DNA is TGTGCTAGTGGTTTGTCAGCAGGGCTCACAGATACGCAGTATTTT. Together with reference TRBV12-5 and TRBJ2-3, the CDR3 gives the full variable domain: DARVTQTPRHKVTEMGQEVTMRCQPILGHNTVFWYRQTMMQGLELLAYFRNRAPLDDSGMPKDRFSAEMPDATLATLKIQPSEPRDSAVYFCASGLSAGLTDTQYFGPGTRLTVL.

This sequence joins TRBV27 and TRBJ2-7, with 9 bases matching TRBD1. The CDR3 is 15 amino acids. V was pared by 5 bases and J by 3 bases, with 8 bases of the junction left unmatched. The germline V gene encodes CDR1 MNHEY and CDR2 SMNVEV (reference sequence). The CDR3 loop reads CASSLAGTGFYEQYF. The CDR3 DNA is TGTGCCAGCAGTCTGGCCGGGACAGGGTTCTACGAGCAGTACTTC.

This clone was seen a few times. The chain has TRBV5-4 and TRBJ2-5; possibly TRBD2 for D (5 bases). The ends were cut back, 2 bases at V and 2 bases at J, with 13 bases in the middle. The CDR3 has 15 residues. Germline values: CDR1 SGHNT, CDR2 YYREEE (reference sequence). This CDR3 reads CASSLGTSGQETQYF. The CDR3 DNA reads as TGTGCCAGCAGCTTAGGCACCTCGGGGCAAGAGACCCAGTACTTC.

The chain couples TRBV4-3 to TRBJ2-3; TRBD2 matches 12 bases. The CDR3 covers 17 residues. After removal of 3 bases from V and 4 bases from J, the junction contained 8 bases not matched to a gene. Germline CDR1 is LGHNA and CDR2 is YSLEER. CDR3 sequence reads: CASSQIPSGRASDTQYF. Here the CDR3 DNA reads TGCGCCAGCAGCCAGATACCTAGCGGGAGGGCCTCAGATACGCAGTATTTT.

V is TRBV24-1 and J is TRBJ2-3, with 7 nucleotides matching TRBD1. This CDR3 spans 17 amino acids. Germline V gene data show CDR1 as KGHDR and CDR2 as SFDVKD. Unmatched junction bases numbered 10, after V lost 5 bases and J lost 0 bases. The CDR3 protein is CATSAPNRGPSTDTQYF. DNA of the CDR3: TGTGCCACCAGTGCACCAAACAGGGGCCCTAGCACAGATACGCAGTATTTT.

J is TRBJ2-5 and V is TRBV5-1; 8 bases fit TRBD2. The CDR3 contains 14 residues. Germline lookup yields CDR1 SGHRS and CDR2 YFSETQ. The V gene end was trimmed by 1 base and the J gene end by 3 bases; junction bases not matched to a gene: 2. The chain's CDR3 is CASSLTSGEETQYF. DNA of the CDR3: TGCGCCAGCAGCTTGACTAGCGGAGAAGAGACCCAGTACTTC.

Worth noting for this clone: One end of the junction varies from germline; a read error may be responsible. The gene calls are TRBV11-2 and TRBJ2-7, with 14 bases that match TRBD2. Germline V gene lookup returns CDR1 SGHAT and CDR2 FQNNGV. CDR3 length: 16 amino acids. DNA for the CDR3: TGTGCCAGCAGGTTAGACGGGGGACTAGCGGGAGACGAGCAGTACTTC. It encodes CASRLDGGLAGDEQYF.

The chain joins TRBV10-3 to TRBJ1-6; 11 bases line up with TRBD1. Germline CDR1 is ENHRY and CDR2 is SYGVKD. The CDR3 runs to 14 residues. Trimming removed 4 bases from V and 9 bases from J; junction bases left unmatched: 2. The CDR3 loop is CAISVGTGGSPLHF. CDR3 in DNA: TGTGCCATCAGTGTGGGGACAGGGGGTTCACCCCTCCACTTT.

The genes are TRBV14 and TRBJ1-1; no clear D gene. The germline V gene encodes CDR1 SGHDN and CDR2 FVKESK. The V end was cut by 3 bases, the J end by 4 bases, with 15 bases between. CDR3 length: 15 residues. The chain's CDR3 is CASSHDTGGGTEAFF. Written as DNA, the CDR3 is TGTGCCAGCAGCCACGACACGGGCGGCGGCACTGAAGCTTTCTTT. Full variable domain (missing parts from reference TRBV14 and TRBJ1-1): EAGVTQFPSHSVIEKGQTVTLRCDPISGHDNLYWYRRVMGKEIKFLLHFVKESKQDESGMPNNRFLAERTGGTYSTLKVQPAELEDSGVYFCASSHDTGGGTEAFFGQGTRLTVV.

This clone was seen only once. The rearrangement links TRBV25-1 to TRBJ1-1; D is uncertain. CDR1 is MGHDK, CDR2 SYGVNS, per germline. This CDR3 is built from 16 residues. Trimming removed 5 bases from V and 1 base from J, with 17 bases in between. The chain's CDR3 is CASSSQLGKGNTEAFF. The CDR3 coding sequence is TGTGCCAGCAGTTCCCAATTGGGGAAGGGGAACACTGAAGCTTTCTTT.

The chain employs TRBV21-1 and TRBJ2-3; no check of the table's D call, TRBD1, against the DNA was made. TRBV21-1 counts as a pseudogene. The CDR3 has 16 amino acids. The CDR3 here is CASSKDQGSGVDTQYF. The CDR3 nucleotides are TGTGCCAGCAGCAAAGACCAGGGGAGCGGAGTAGATACGCAGTATTTT.

The rearrangement links TRBV14 to TRBJ2-3; D unclear. This CDR3 is 14 amino acids long. CDR1 and CDR2 (germline): SGHDN, FVKESK. V lost 1 base and J 4 bases, leaving 9 bases between the germline ends. The CDR3 DNA follows: TGTGCCAGCAGCCAAGTAAGGTACTCAGATACGCAGTATTTT. This translates into CASSQVRYSDTQYF.

V usage is TRBV6-2 or TRBV6-3 and J usage is TRBJ2-4; 16 bases map to TRBD2. V lost 0 bases to trimming and J lost 6 bases; unmatched junction nucleotides: 2. Germline values: CDR1 MNHEY, CDR2 SVGEGT. The CDR3 loop spans 17 amino acids. The CDR3 bases are TGTGCCAGCAGTTACTCGGGACTAGCGGGAGGGAGAAACATTCAGTACTTC. Residues: CASSYSGLAGGRNIQYF.

The chain is built from TRBV5-1 and TRBJ1-6; D may be TRBD1 (5 bases). Germline CDR1 SGHRS, CDR2 YFSETQ. This CDR3 is 14 amino acids long. The germline V and J ends were trimmed by 5 bases and 7 bases, with 13 bases remaining between them. The CDR3 sequence is CASSSGTENSPLHF. The CDR3 DNA sequence: TGCGCCAGCAGTTCCGGGACGGAGAATTCACCCCTCCACTTT.

The chain couples TRBV7-9 to TRBJ2-1, with TRBD2 matching over 12 bases. CDR3 length: 15 amino acids. J lost 8 bases, V lost 3 bases, and 5 bases had no gene match. In germline, CDR1 is SEHNR, CDR2 FQNEAQ (reference sequence). The CDR3 spells CASSFRLAGGDEQFF. The CDR3 DNA sequence: TGTGCCAGCAGCTTTAGGCTAGCGGGAGGGGATGAGCAGTTCTTC.

The rearrangement links TRBV10-1 to TRBJ2-7; D might be TRBD1 or TRBD2, each matching 5 bases. The germline gives CDR1 WNHNN, CDR2 SYGVQD (reference sequence). V lost 4 bases, J lost 3 bases, and 13 bases lay in between. This CDR3 is 14 amino acids long. The CDR3: CASSAGPGIYEQYF. DNA for the CDR3: TGCGCCAGCAGTGCGGGACCGGGAATCTACGAGCAGTACTTC.

The V gene is TRBV9, the J gene TRBJ2-3, with 11 bases identical to TRBD2. From germline, CDR1 is SGDLS and CDR2 YYNGEE. Unmatched junction bases numbered 4, after V lost 0 bases and J lost 4 bases. This CDR3 is built from 16 residues. The CDR3 DNA is TGTGCCAGCAGCGTAGGGGCTAGCGGGAGGTCAGATACGCAGTATTTT. Its translation is CASSVGASGRSDTQYF.

The chain employs TRBV28 and TRBJ1-1, with D unresolved. Germline CDR1 is MDHEN and CDR2 is SYDVKM. V gave up 1 base and J gave up 6 bases, with 9 bases separating them. The length of the CDR3 is 13 residues. Here the CDR3 DNA reads TGTGCCAGCAGTTTATTGGGGAAAGCTGAAGCTTTCTTT. Translating gives CASSLLGKAEAFF. The variable domain in full, completed from reference TRBV28 and TRBJ1-1, reads DVKVTQSSRYLVKRTGEKVFLECVQDMDHENMFWYRQDPGLGLRLIYFSYDVKMKEKGDIPEGYSVSREKKERFSLILESASTNQTSMYLCASSLLGKAEAFFGQGTRLTVV.